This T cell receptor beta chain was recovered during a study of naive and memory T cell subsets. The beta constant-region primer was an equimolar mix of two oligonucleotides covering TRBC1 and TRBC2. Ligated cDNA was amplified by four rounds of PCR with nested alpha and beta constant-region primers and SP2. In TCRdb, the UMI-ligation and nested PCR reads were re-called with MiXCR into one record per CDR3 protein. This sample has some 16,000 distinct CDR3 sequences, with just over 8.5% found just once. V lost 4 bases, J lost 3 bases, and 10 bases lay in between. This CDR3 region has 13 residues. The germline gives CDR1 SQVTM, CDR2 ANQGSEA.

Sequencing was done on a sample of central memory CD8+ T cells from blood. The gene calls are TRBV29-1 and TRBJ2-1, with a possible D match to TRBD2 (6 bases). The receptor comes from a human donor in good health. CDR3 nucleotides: TGCAGCGTTGCGGGACTCAACTACAATGAGCAGTTCTTC. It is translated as CSVAGLNYNEQFF.